These T cell receptor beta chains were read from a single sample in a study of PD-1 blockade in mismatch repair-deficient tumors. Only in-frame clones appear in the TCRdb table, and some are missing; sequencing was by immunoSEQ multiplex PCR. The repertoire has under 95,000 clones, 70% to 90% of them found once; the top ten carry less than 6%. Sequencing was performed on peripheral blood, taken 44 weeks after starting pembrolizumab. Receptors originate from an adult with mismatch repair-deficient cancer. Both conserved end residues are part of each CDR3.

V,J,CDR3
TRBV7-2,TRBJ2-1,CASSPEVVLLF
TRBV4-1,TRBJ1-2,CASSQDGEELNYGYTF
TRBV5-1,TRBJ1-2,CASSPTPNKNYGYTF
TRBV7-2,TRBJ1-1,CASSPMGMNTEAFF
TRBV7-3,TRBJ2-3,CASSPLGGIRDTQYF
TRBV2,TRBJ2-1,CASNTGGPDYEQFF
TRBV7-9,TRBJ2-3,CASSAETTDTQYF
TRBV5-1,TRBJ2-3,CASSLEGLAGNTQYF
TRBV10-2,TRBJ1-4,CASRAQGAPNEKLFF
TRBV6-5,TRBJ2-7,CASRTDVFSLYEQYF
TRBV7-9,TRBJ2-1,CASSLLSGTNNEQFF
TRBV5-1,TRBJ1-2,CASSFNPEAGGYTF
TRBV7-2,TRBJ2-1,CASSLVYGYNEQFF
TRBV9,TRBJ1-3,CASSVDGGSGNTIYF
TRBV5-8,TRBJ1-4,CASSLSGTGYEKLFF
TRBV6-6,TRBJ1-1,CASRSRQGSTEAFF
TRBV5-1,TRBJ2-1,CASSLGQGAYNEQFF
TRBV19,TRBJ1-2,CASSTSGTGTYGYTF
TRBV5-1,TRBJ2-2,CASSPDGGYNTGELFF
TRBV27,TRBJ2-3,CASSPLRTDTQYF
TRBV5-1,TRBJ2-2,CASSDTGELFF
TRBV7-7,TRBJ2-2,CASSRGQYTGELFF
TRBV2,TRBJ2-4,CASSEAQRCFF
TRBV19,TRBJ2-5,CASSPLLAGGETQYF
TRBV25-1,TRBJ1-2,CASRGTGDGYTF
TRBV29-1,TRBJ2-1,CSVRWNYNEQFF
TRBV21-1,TRBJ2-7,CASSRRQGRAYEQYF
TRBV28,TRBJ2-3,CASHPSGGTDTQYF
TRBV7-3,TRBJ1-2,CASSSYGGQIYGYTF
TRBV7-2,TRBJ2-1,CASWRSSDRGRNEQFF
TRBV27,TRBJ1-2,CASSLTGAGGYTF
TRBV5-4,TRBJ1-2,CASSYTAYYGYTF
TRBV19,TRBJ2-3,CASSARAEADTQYF
TRBV9,TRBJ2-5,CASSVAAQGAQEETQYF
TRBV5-8,TRBJ2-3,CASRGGMVTDTQYF
TRBV4-3,TRBJ2-1,CASSPSWTGKNEQFF
TRBV7-8,TRBJ1-1,CASRLGQGTWNTEAFF
TRBV27,TRBJ2-7,CASSLGGTSSYEQYF
TRBV12-1,TRBJ1-2,CASSQNLTGQYGYTF
TRBV15,TRBJ2-1,CATSRGAGVAYNEQFF
TRBV2,TRBJ2-2,CASSGAPGQGALYYTGELFF
TRBV14,TRBJ1-3,CASSQINTIYF
TRBV6-6,TRBJ2-1,CASSYGGNEQFF
TRBV28,TRBJ1-5,CASRVRAQGQPQHF
TRBV19,TRBJ1-5,CASNEQGLSNQPQHF
TRBV2,TRBJ1-2,CASSEDREWGYTF
TRBV10-3,TRBJ2-3,CATLPDGLFTDTQYF
TRBV18,TRBJ2-1,CASSPQGNEQFF
TRBV28,TRBJ1-3,CASSFDFSGNTIYF
TRBV7-2,TRBJ2-3,CASSPREATDTQYF